A single sample gave rise to the 28 T cell receptor beta chains below, sequenced in a study of blood T cells in healthy people across ages. Next came a second PCR, run for about 6 to 12 cycles, which used a sample-barcoded 5' primer along with a J-beta primer mix. MiXCR was run by TCRdb on the 5' RACE reads, yielding one entry per CDR3 protein. The table records about 800,000 distinct CDR3 sequences, approximately 25% of them present only once. These same records also appear under a second study, on T cells of mothers and their children.

The material sequenced was blood. These receptors all stem from a boy younger than 18 in good health.

This clonotype was detected a few times. V is TRBV10-3 and J is TRBJ2-1; 11 positions match TRBD2. This CDR3 is built from 16 residues. CDR1 is ENHRY, CDR2 SYGVKD, per germline. The V and J ends lost 0 bases and 10 bases, in that order; junction bases with no gene match: 8. Written as DNA, the CDR3 is TGTGCCATCAGTGAGTCAACTAGCGGGGGCCTAGGAGAGCAGTTCTTC. Translating gives CAISESTSGGLGEQFF.

The rearrangement uses TRBV29-1 and TRBJ2-7; TRBD2 is a possible D gene (5 bases). Germline CDR1 is SQVTM and CDR2 is ANQGSEA. Trimming left V 2 bases short and J 7 bases short, with 12 bases between. The CDR3 covers 12 residues. The DNA of the CDR3 is TGCAGCGTTGAAATGGGCAGAGGGGAGCAGTACTTC. It specifies CSVEMGRGEQYF.

This clonotype was seen more than once but under ten times. The chain joins TRBV3-1 to TRBJ1-2; D possibly corresponds to TRBD1 (5 bases). Trimming pared 6 bases from V and 0 bases from J, leaving 17 bases between. This CDR3 has 16 residues. In germline, CDR1 is LGHDT, CDR2 YNNKEL (reference sequence). As DNA, the CDR3 is TGTGCCAGCAGTGAACGGGCAGGGCTCGCTAACTATGGCTACACCTTC. Its translation is CASSERAGLANYGYTF.

This clonotype has only a few counts. The J gene is TRBJ2-1, the V gene TRBV20-1, with TRBD2 matching 10 bases. After removal of 3 bases from V and 12 bases from J, the junction contained 17 bases not matched to a gene. This CDR3 is 16 amino acids long. The V gene's germline CDR1 is DFQATT and CDR2 SNEGSKA (reference sequence). DNA of the CDR3: TGCAGTGCTAGTGTCCCACAAGCGGGAGGGCCAACGAGGCAGTTCTTC. It specifies CSASVPQAGGPTRQFF.

The V gene is TRBV29-1, the J gene TRBJ2-1; perhaps TRBD2 as D (6 bases). The J call is uncertain, as TRBJ2-5 better fits the DNA end. The CDR3 length is 13 residues. Germline V gene lookup returns CDR1 SQVTM and CDR2 ANQGSEA. CDR3 DNA: TGCAGCGTGGTAGCGGTTCAACAAGAGACCCAGTACTTC. Translating gives CSVVAVQQETQYF.

This clonotype showed up just a few times. At one of its ends the junction is not consistent with the germline gene, which may arise from a read error. The gene calls are TRBV9 and TRBJ2-6, with 7 nucleotides matching TRBD1. This CDR3 is built from 16 residues. Germline V gives CDR1 SGDLS, CDR2 YYNGEE. The CDR3 loop is CASSRWDSSGANVQTF. The CDR3 nucleotides are TGTGCCAGCAGCAGATGGGACAGCTCTGGGGCCAACGTCCAGACTTTC.

This sequence joins TRBV3-1 and TRBJ1-2; TRBD1 agrees at 8 bases. In germline, CDR1 is LGHDT, CDR2 YNNKEL (reference sequence). With 0 bases clipped from V and 7 bases from J, the junction kept 7 bases outside the gene matches. The CDR3 is 15 amino acids. CDR3 in DNA: TGTGCCAGCAGCCAAGACCCGACAGGGGTTGGTGGCTACACCTTC. The encoded protein is CASSQDPTGVGGYTF.

This CDR3 reads CASSLKTETEAFF. CDR3 sequence (DNA): TGTGCCAGTAGTTTAAAGACGGAAACTGAAGCTTTCTTT. The rearrangement uses TRBV19 and TRBJ1-1; D ambiguous. V shed 5 bases and J shed 5 bases, with 12 bases lying between them. This CDR3 has 13 residues. From germline, CDR1 is LNHDA and CDR2 SQIVND (reference sequence).

This clonotype turned up a few times. The CDR3 sequence: CASSQESAGHGGTHIQYF. CDR3 nucleotide sequence: TGCGCCAGCAGCCAAGAATCGGCGGGCCACGGGGGTACGCACATTCAGTACTTC. This chain connects TRBV4-3 to TRBJ2-4; possible D gene TRBD2, 6 bases. Germline V gene data show CDR1 as LGHNA and CDR2 as YSLEER. Between the trimmed V and J ends, which lost 0 bases and 8 bases, there was a span of 23 bases. The CDR3 contains 18 residues.

This clonotype has just a few counts. The chain combines TRBV4-3 with TRBJ1-4, with D unresolved. Germline V lookup: CDR1 LGHNA, CDR2 YSLEER. The ends were cut back, 0 bases at V and 8 bases at J, with 13 bases in the middle. The CDR3 extends over 15 amino acids. The CDR3 loop is CASSQESPSPEKLFF. The CDR3 DNA reads TGCGCCAGCAGCCAAGAATCACCCAGCCCCGAAAAACTGTTTTTT.

This clonotype was counted only a few times. The V gene is TRBV5-6, the J gene TRBJ2-5; 7 bases line up with TRBD2. The DNA end is more similar to TRBJ2-1, so the J call may be wrong. The CDR3 contains 16 residues. Germline V lookup: CDR1 SGHDT, CDR2 YYEEEE. CDR3 sequence reads: CASSLRVREIRDEQFF. The CDR3 DNA follows: TGTGCCAGCAGCTTACGCGTGCGGGAGATAAGGGATGAGCAGTTCTTC.

Notes on this clonotype: The final CDR3 position lacks the conserved phenylalanine or tryptophan, pointing to a likely read error. J is TRBJ2-1 and V is TRBV7-2; D not certain. The J call is doubtful: the DNA matches TRBJ2-7 better. Germline V gives CDR1 SGHTA, CDR2 FQGNSA. The CDR3 has 14 residues. This CDR3 reads CASSDIGLSYEQYL. The CDR3 DNA follows: TGTGCCAGCAGCGACATTGGCCTCTCCTACGAGCAGTACCTC.

The V gene is TRBV29-1, the J gene TRBJ2-2, with TRBD2 identical over 8 bases. Germline CDR1 SQVTM, CDR2 ANQGSEA. The CDR3 has 14 residues. J was trimmed by 0 bases and V by 6 bases; bases with no gene match: 3. The CDR3 coding sequence is TGCAGCGTCCGACTAGCGCCGAACACCGGGGAGCTGTTTTTT. Translated: CSVRLAPNTGELFF.

The gene calls are TRBV6-5 and TRBJ2-5; D remains ambiguous. The CDR3 sequence is 14 residues long. CDR1 MNHEY and CDR2 SVGAGI come from the germline V gene. V lost 1 base and J 4 bases, leaving 10 bases between the germline ends. The CDR3 DNA is TGTGCCAGCAGTTACTATCGCGGTCCAGAGACCCAGTACTTC. Protein sequence: CASSYYRGPETQYF.

This chain links TRBV3-1 with TRBJ2-2; 9 bases fit TRBD1. Germline loops: CDR1 LGHDT, CDR2 YNNKEL (reference sequence). The CDR3 has 16 amino acids. Trimming cost V 4 bases and J 6 bases; bases outside gene matches: 9. CDR3 sequence: CASSPRTGVAAGELFF. DNA of the CDR3: TGTGCCAGCAGCCCACGGACAGGGGTAGCTGCCGGGGAGCTGTTTTTT.

This clonotype was counted a few times. The chain has TRBV10-3 and TRBJ1-4, with a possible D match to TRBD1 (6 bases). Per the germline V gene, CDR1 is ENHRY and CDR2 is SYGVKD. This CDR3 is 13 amino acids long. Trimming took 5 bases from V and 8 from J, leaving 12 bases between them. In DNA, the CDR3 is TGTGCCATCAGTAGGGGGACTGACGAAAAACTGTTTTTT. Amino acid sequence: CAISRGTDEKLFF.

The rearrangement joins TRBV15 to TRBJ2-7; no clear D gene. This CDR3 comprises 12 residues. Germline loops: CDR1 LNHNV, CDR2 YYDKDF (reference sequence). V was pared by 7 bases and J by 2 bases, with 9 bases between. The CDR3 spells CATIFSAYEQYF. CDR3 DNA: TGTGCCACCATCTTCTCTGCCTACGAGCAGTACTTC.

Of note for this clonotype: The junction departs from germline at one end; a sequencing error may be responsible. V usage is TRBV18 and J usage is TRBJ2-3; D unclear. The CDR3 spans 16 residues. Germline V gives CDR1 KGHSH, CDR2 LQKENI. The CDR3 region is CASSSLNIVSQETQYF. The DNA for the CDR3 is TGTGCCAGCTCATCACTGAATATAGTAAGCCAAGAGACCCAGTACTTT.

The chain recombines TRBV4-1 with TRBJ2-7, with D unclear. V lost 3 bases and J lost 3, with 9 bases in between. The germline V gene encodes CDR1 MGHRA and CDR2 YSYEKL. CDR3 size: 13 residues. The CDR3 DNA sequence: TGCGCCAGCAGCCATTCCGTGGACTACGAGCAGTACTTC. Its translation is CASSHSVDYEQYF.

This clonotype was seen only a few times. The chain is built from TRBV12-3 or TRBV12-4 and TRBJ1-2, with unresolved D. The CDR3 has 12 residues. V was trimmed by 2 bases and J by 7 bases, leaving 8 bases between them. As DNA, the CDR3 is TGTGCCAGCAGTTTAATTGGGCCTGGCTACACCTTC. Amino acid sequence: CASSLIGPGYTF.

V is TRBV29-1 and J is TRBJ2-1; D might be TRBD2 (6 bases). Trimming removed 4 bases at V and 10 bases at J, with 14 bases between. The CDR3 is made up of 12 amino acids. Germline V gives CDR1 SQVTM, CDR2 ANQGSEA. CDR3 loop: CSVVAGGFEQFF. For the CDR3, the DNA is TGCAGCGTTGTAGCAGGAGGGTTCGAGCAGTTCTTC.

V gene TRBV18 combines with J gene TRBJ2-2, with D tentatively TRBD2 (5 bases). Germline V gene lookup returns CDR1 KGHSH and CDR2 LQKENI. V gave up 5 bases and J gave up 6 bases, with 13 bases separating them. CDR3 length: 14 residues. The CDR3 nucleotides read TGTGCCAGCTCAACTTACACTAGGGCCGGGGAGCTGTTTTTT. Residues: CASSTYTRAGELFF.

This chain uses TRBV5-1 with TRBJ1-1; D ambiguous. V was cut by 2 bases and J by 1 base, with 6 bases left in between. The CDR3 is 13 residues long. From germline, CDR1 is SGHRS and CDR2 YFSETQ. This CDR3 is CASSFEPNTEAFF. The CDR3, as DNA: TGCGCCAGCAGCTTCGAGCCGAACACTGAAGCTTTCTTT. Supplemented by reference TRBV5-1 and TRBJ1-1, the full variable domain reads KAGVTQTPRYLIKTRGQQVTLSCSPISGHRSVSWYQQTPGQGLQFLFEYFSETQRNKGNFPGRFSGRQFSNSRSEMNVSTLELGDSALYLCASSFEPNTEAFFGQGTRLTVV.

The rearrangement uses TRBV2 and TRBJ2-5; TRBD1 might be the D (6 bases). This CDR3 has 14 residues. Germline CDR1 SNHLY, CDR2 FYNNEI. V was clipped by 7 bases and J by 4 bases, with 16 bases between them. This chain's CDR3 is CASTGAGQTETQYF. The DNA for the CDR3 is TGTGCCAGCACCGGCGCCGGACAGACAGAGACCCAGTACTTC.

This clonotype occurred a few times. This chain uses TRBV12-3 or TRBV12-4 with TRBJ1-6, with 9 bases aligning to TRBD1. The CDR3 consists of 15 residues. J gave up 10 bases and V 8 bases, and 12 bases lay outside the gene matches. The CDR3: CASFREGQGNSPLHF. For the CDR3, the DNA is TGTGCCAGCTTTCGGGAAGGACAGGGGAACTCACCCCTCCACTTT.

Of note for this clonotype: One junction end does not reproduce the germline sequence, and a read error may be involved. V gene TRBV13 combines with J gene TRBJ2-7, with D possibly matching TRBD1 (8 bases). The CDR3 has 15 amino acids. Germline V gene data show CDR1 as PRHDT and CDR2 as FYEKMQ (reference sequence). This chain's CDR3 is CVSSGDRPGSYEQYF. Here the CDR3 DNA reads TGTGTCAGCAGCGGGGACAGGCCGGGCTCCTACGAGCAGTACTTC.

In its sample, this clonotype was seen a few times. The chain links TRBV28 to TRBJ1-1, with D unclear. This CDR3 comprises 14 residues. The germline V gene encodes CDR1 MDHEN and CDR2 SYDVKM. The V and J ends lost 7 bases and 5 bases respectively, with 17 bases between them. The CDR3 nucleotides read TGTGCCAGCACCAGTCCCAGTGTAGGTACTGAAGCTTTCTTT. This encodes CASTSPSVGTEAFF.

A few counts support this clonotype. J is TRBJ2-7 and V is TRBV12-3 or TRBV12-4; D is perhaps TRBD1 (5 bases). The CDR3 loop spans 14 amino acids. V was pared by 7 bases and J by 3 bases, with 16 bases between. The CDR3: CASTPTGRVYEQYF. CDR3 sequence (DNA): TGTGCCAGCACTCCCACGGGCAGGGTCTACGAGCAGTACTTC.